The text below deals with one T cell receptor beta chain. Its antigen is still unknown. Extracted RNA was reverse transcribed into cDNA, the sequencing template. Produced via immunoSEQ multiplex PCR; TCRdb's table is partial and in-frame only. Of 100,000 to 150,000 clones listed, around 49% are singletons. Germline V gene sequence: CDR1 MNHNY, CDR2 SVGAGI (reference sequence). The CDR3 spans 15 residues. Trimming took 5 bases from V and 0 from J, leaving 12 bases between them. This sample was taken from a study of CD8+ T cells in alopecia areata. In the study overall: After 6 to 18 months of tofacitinib, follow-up continued 6 months off drug.

Findings and caveats of the study: Normal skin's resident alphabeta T cells are also sequenced in scalp samples.

The receptor comes from a human donor with alopecia areata. The chain recombines TRBV6-6 with TRBJ2-3; D unclear. Here the sequenced sample was CD8+ T cells sorted from blood, taken at week 0. The DNA of the CDR3 is TGTGCCAGCAGTCTCGGACCCCTGAGCACAGATACGCAGTATTTT. This translates into CASSLGPLSTDTQYF.